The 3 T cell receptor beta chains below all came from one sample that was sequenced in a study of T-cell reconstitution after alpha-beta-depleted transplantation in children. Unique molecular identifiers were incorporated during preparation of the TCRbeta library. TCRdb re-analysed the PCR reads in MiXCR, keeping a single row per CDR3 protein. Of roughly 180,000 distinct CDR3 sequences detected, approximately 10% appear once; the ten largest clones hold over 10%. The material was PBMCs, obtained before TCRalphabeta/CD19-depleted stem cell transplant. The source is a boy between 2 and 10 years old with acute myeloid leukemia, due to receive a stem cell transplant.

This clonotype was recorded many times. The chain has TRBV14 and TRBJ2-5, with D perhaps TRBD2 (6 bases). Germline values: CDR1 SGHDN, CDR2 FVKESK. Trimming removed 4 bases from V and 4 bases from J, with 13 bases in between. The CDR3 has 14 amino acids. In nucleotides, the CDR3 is TGTGCCAGCAGCCCGGCGGGATATCCAGAGACCCAGTACTTC. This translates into CASSPAGYPETQYF.

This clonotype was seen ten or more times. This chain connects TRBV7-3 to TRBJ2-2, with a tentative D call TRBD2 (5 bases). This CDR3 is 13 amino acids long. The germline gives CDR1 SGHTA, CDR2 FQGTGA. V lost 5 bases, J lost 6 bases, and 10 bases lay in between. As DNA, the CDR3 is TGTGCCAGCAGCCCAACTAGTTCCGGGGAGCTGTTTTTT. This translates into CASSPTSSGELFF.

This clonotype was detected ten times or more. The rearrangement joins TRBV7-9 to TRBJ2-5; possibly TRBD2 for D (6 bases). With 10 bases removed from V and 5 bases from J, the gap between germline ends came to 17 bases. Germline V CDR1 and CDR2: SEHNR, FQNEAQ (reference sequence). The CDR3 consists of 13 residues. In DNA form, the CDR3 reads TGTGCCATCCTCGGGGGTATCGCGGAGACCCAGTACTTC. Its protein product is CAILGGIAETQYF.